The rows below give T cell receptor beta chains drawn from one sample of a study of tumor-infiltrating lymphocytes in oesophageal squamous cell carcinoma. Via MiXCR, TCRdb re-called the PCR reads, giving one row per CDR3 protein. The sample lists some 14,000 distinct CDR3 sequences, approximately 50% occurring once. Input material: esophageal tumor tissue. The receptors were gathered from a male donor with esophageal squamous cell carcinoma. CDR3s include the opening cysteine and the closing phenylalanine or tryptophan. The order of the fields is clone size, V gene, J gene, D gene, CDR3 protein, CDR3 DNA. A D gene is named only where the DNA matches it firmly. Clone size is given for some rows only: seen once, a few or many times, or a class if the clone is expanded.

few	TRBV11-2	TRBJ2-1	TRBD2	CASSLRDSSGGAVLFF	TGTGCCAGCAGCTTAAGGGATTCTAGCGGGGGCGCCGTTTTGTTCTTC
-	TRBV10-3	TRBJ2-1	TRBD2	CAISEIAGDGDNEQFF	TGTGCCATCAGTGAAATAGCGGGAGACGGCGACAATGAGCAGTTCTTC
many	TRBV28	TRBJ2-5	-	CASSLWQAMQETQYF	TGTGCCAGCAGTTTATGGCAGGCGATGCAAGAGACCCAGTACTTC
-	TRBV7-9	TRBJ2-1	TRBD2	CASSSTRSSGSLNEQFF	TGTGCCAGCAGCTCCACCAGATCTAGCGGGAGCCTCAATGAGCAGTTCTTC
-	TRBV7-9	TRBJ2-1	-	CASSPTVPSYNEQFF	TGTGCCAGCAGCCCTACTGTACCCTCCTACAATGAGCAGTTCTTC
medium-sized	TRBV6-1	TRBJ2-7	TRBD1	CASSRQGREQYF	TGTGCCAGCAGTCGACAGGGCAGGGAGCAGTACTTC
-	TRBV7-3	TRBJ2-2	TRBD1	CASSSSGTGYTGELFF	TGTGCCAGCAGCTCCTCCGGGACAGGCTACACCGGGGAGCTGTTTTTT
many	TRBV5-1	TRBJ2-7	-	CASSKGGGSYEQYF	TGCGCCAGCAGCAAAGGGGGGGGGAGCTACGAGCAGTACTTC
medium-sized	TRBV12-3/TRBV12-4	TRBJ2-1	TRBD1	CASSSSGGGGDEQFF	TGTGCCAGCAGTTCCTCAGGGGGCGGTGGCGATGAGCAGTTCTTC
-	TRBV7-2	TRBJ2-3	-	CASSLDRVGTDTQYF	TGTGCCAGCAGCTTAGACAGAGTCGGCACAGATACGCAGTATTTT
many	TRBV5-6	TRBJ1-1	-	CASSLAGRRGVEAFF	TGTGCCAGCAGCTTGGCCGGACGGCGGGGAGTTGAAGCTTTCTTT
once	TRBV11-2	TRBJ2-2	-	CASSRDGIGWTGELFF	TGTGCCAGCAGCCGGGACGGAATCGGGTGGACCGGGGAGCTGTTTTTT
-	TRBV7-2	TRBJ2-5	-	CASSEQETQYF	TGTGCCAGCAGCGAACAAGAGACCCAGTACTTC
medium-sized	TRBV11-3	TRBJ2-1	-	CASSSTGRGTNEQFF	TGTGCCAGCAGCTCCACGGGGCGGGGAACCAATGAGCAGTTCTTC
few	TRBV18	TRBJ1-1	TRBD1	CASSRQGEPEAFF	TGTGCCAGCTCCCGACAGGGCGAACCTGAAGCTTTCTTT
medium-sized	TRBV28	TRBJ1-2	TRBD1	CASSGQGAYGYTF	TGTGCCAGCAGTGGACAGGGGGCATATGGCTACACCTTC
-	TRBV7-3	TRBJ2-4	-	CASSLQGSAKNIQYF	TGTGCCAGCAGCCTTCAGGGGAGTGCCAAAAACATTCAGTACTTC
-	TRBV7-3	TRBJ2-1	TRBD2	CASSLGDYAHNEQFF	TGTGCCAGCAGCTTGGGGGACTACGCCCACAATGAGCAGTTCTTC
few	TRBV20-1	TRBJ2-3	TRBD2	CSASTSGRSDTQYF	TGCAGTGCCTCGACTAGCGGGAGATCGGATACGCAGTATTTT
many	TRBV2	TRBJ2-6	-	CAGRWGGANVLTF	TGTGCAGGGCGGTGGGGGGGGGCCAACGTCCTGACTTTC
few	TRBV7-8	TRBJ1-4	-	CASSLVGGGSATNEKLFF	TGTGCCAGCAGCTTAGTGGGCGGGGGGTCGGCAACTAATGAAAAACTGTTTTTT
-	TRBV7-2	TRBJ2-7	TRBD2	CASRKTSGSVSYEQYF	TGTGCCAGCAGGAAGACTAGCGGGAGTGTGTCCTACGAGCAGTACTTC
many	TRBV7-9	TRBJ2-1	-	CASSRLGQLTYNEQFF	TGTGCCAGCAGCCGCCTAGGGCAGCTGACCTACAATGAGCAGTTCTTC
-	TRBV7-2	TRBJ2-7	-	CASSLALGPPYEQYF	TGTGCCAGCAGCTTGGCATTGGGCCCTCCCTACGAGCAGTACTTC
few	TRBV7-2	TRBJ2-3	-	CASSLRARDTQYF	TGTGCCAGCAGCTTAAGGGCCCGGGATACGCAGTATTTT
-	TRBV7-3	TRBJ2-1	-	CASSRGGGGQFF	TGTGCCAGCAGCAGGGGGGGAGGGGGGCAGTTCTTC
-	TRBV7-3	TRBJ2-4	-	CASSLTDSSKNIQYF	TGTGCCAGCAGCTTAACGGACAGCTCCAAAAACATTCAGTACTTC
few	TRBV7-6	TRBJ2-5	-	CASSQTPRETQYF	TGTGCTAGCAGCCAAACCCCGAGAGAGACCCAGTACTTC
-	TRBV20-1	TRBJ2-6	-	CSASKASGANVLTF	TGCAGTGCTAGCAAGGCCTCTGGGGCCAACGTCCTGACTTTC
many	TRBV19	TRBJ2-3	-	CARPRRAPTITDTQYF	TGTGCCAGACCGCGCCGAGCGCCTACTATCACAGATACGCAGTATTTT
-	TRBV10-3	TRBJ1-1	-	CAISAWRTGTEAFF	TGTGCCATCAGTGCCTGGAGGACTGGCACTGAAGCTTTCTTT
many	TRBV6-1	TRBJ1-2	TRBD1	CASSSRNRGGIYGYTF	TGTGCCAGCAGTTCCCGAAACAGGGGGGGAATCTATGGCTACACCTTC
few	TRBV7-9	TRBJ2-1	TRBD2	CASSSEGTILYNEQFF	TGTGCCAGCAGCTCCGAGGGGACTATCCTCTACAATGAGCAGTTCTTC
once	TRBV7-3	TRBJ2-5	TRBD2	CASSPGLAGGPNEQYF	TGTGCCAGCAGCCCAGGACTAGCGGGAGGGCCGAATGAGCAGTACTTC
once	TRBV7-9	TRBJ2-7	-	CASSLGSSGLANEQYF	TGTGCCAGCAGCTTAGGCAGTAGCGGTCTGGCCAATGAGCAGTACTTC
-	TRBV6-1	TRBJ2-3	-	CASSGAPGWGRDTQYF	TGTGCCAGCAGTGGGGCCCCGGGATGGGGGCGGGATACGCAGTATTTT
-	TRBV7-9	TRBJ2-5	-	CASRKPSAKETQYF	TGTGCCAGCAGGAAACCTAGCGCTAAAGAGACCCAGTACTTC